Below are 10 T cell receptor beta chains sequenced from a single sample in a study of blood T cell repertoires in COVID-19 (dated by TCRdb to the early 2020s). Library prep was done by the immunoSEQ multiplex PCR assay. Not all clones reach the TCRdb copy of this immuneACCESS table, which keeps in-frame sequences only. Checked studies attribute under half of the gap to unresolved V genes and leave the rest unexplained. The sample has some 380,000 clones on record, almost 90% of them singletons. The top ten constitute 6.5% of the sample. Sequencing was carried out using peripheral blood. The source is a man aged 18-30 years with active or convalescent COVID-19.

The chain recombines TRBV6-2 or TRBV6-3 with TRBJ2-2; D gene ambiguous. V lost 6 bases and J lost 5, with 7 bases in between. The germline gives CDR1 MNHEY, CDR2 SVGEGT. The CDR3 extends over 12 amino acids. The CDR3 here is CASSLVTGELFF. In nucleotides, the CDR3 is TGTGCCAGCAGCCTAGTAACCGGGGAGCTGTTTTTT.

V usage is TRBV19 and J usage is TRBJ1-1; 8 bases match TRBD1. Germline V CDR1 and CDR2: LNHDA, SQIVND (reference sequence). After removal of 3 bases from V and 4 bases from J, the junction contained 34 bases not matched to a gene. The CDR3 consists of 24 residues. The CDR3 sequence is CASSILDRDFSLSIGCLFVTEAFF. CDR3 DNA sequence: TGTGCCAGTAGTATTCTGGACAGGGATTTTTCTTTATCAATCGGTTGCCTCTTCGTCACTGAAGCTTTCTTT.

The chain employs TRBV27 and TRBJ2-4; the D gene is possibly TRBD1 (5 bases). CDR3 length equals 12 residues. Trimming pared 8 bases from V and 8 bases from J, leaving 13 bases between. Germline loops: CDR1 MNHEY, CDR2 SMNVEV (reference sequence). CDR3 DNA sequence: TGTGCCAGCCGTGATCAGGGTTACATTCAGTACTTC. Its protein product is CASRDQGYIQYF.

The gene calls are TRBV27 and TRBJ1-4, with a possible D match to TRBD1 (5 bases). Trimming stripped 6 bases from V and 5 bases from J, with 16 bases between. CDR3 size: 15 residues. Germline V CDR1 and CDR2: MNHEY, SMNVEV (reference sequence). The CDR3 DNA is TGTGCCAGCAGGGGTTTGACAGACCTAAATGAAAAACTGTTTTTT. Its translation: CASRGLTDLNEKLFF.

This sequence joins TRBV23-1 and TRBJ1-5; D gene unclear. TRBV23-1 is an open reading frame, and its role is uncertain. Trimming removed 0 bases from V and 11 bases from J, with 14 bases in between. There are 14 residues in the CDR3. The CDR3 protein is CASSQSGLKTSQHF. The CDR3 bases are TGCGCCAGCAGTCAATCGGGCCTTAAGACGTCCCAGCATTTT.

As DNA, the CDR3 is TGTGCCAGCAGGACCAGGGACAGGGGTTTCAACACTGAAGCTTTCTTT. Its protein product is CASRTRDRGFNTEAFF. The V gene is TRBV6-6, the J gene TRBJ1-1, with TRBD1 identical over 10 bases. J gave up 2 bases and V 6 bases, and 9 bases lay outside the gene matches. The CDR3 has 16 residues. Germline V gene lookup returns CDR1 MNHNY and CDR2 SVGAGI (reference sequence).

J is TRBJ1-3 and V is TRBV9, with TRBD1 matching over 8 bases. This CDR3 spans 15 amino acids. The J segment lost 0 bases and the V segment lost 3 bases, leaving 2 bases of the junction unmatched. Germline V gene lookup returns CDR1 SGDLS and CDR2 YYNGEE. The DNA of the CDR3 is TGTGCCAGCAGCGAAACAGGGGGCTCTGGAAACACCATATATTTT. It specifies CASSETGGSGNTIYF.

This chain connects TRBV6-5 to TRBJ2-1, with 8 nucleotides matching TRBD2. The CDR3 is made up of 15 amino acids. With 3 bases clipped from V and 6 bases from J, the junction kept 7 bases outside the gene matches. Germline-derived CDR1 and CDR2 are MNHEY and SVGAGI. The CDR3, as DNA: TGTGCCAGCAGTTATGGAAGCGGGGGCTCCAATGAGCAGTTCTTC. Its translation: CASSYGSGGSNEQFF.

The chain employs TRBV9 and TRBJ1-6; maybe TRBD1 (6 bases). V shed 4 bases and J shed 10 bases, with 18 bases lying between them. This CDR3 comprises 15 residues. Germline V gives CDR1 SGDLS, CDR2 YYNGEE. CDR3: CASSSREGTGSPLHF. The CDR3 region has the DNA TGTGCCAGCAGCTCACGGGAGGGTACAGGGTCACCCCTCCACTTT. Full variable domain (remainder filled in from reference TRBV9 and TRBJ1-6): DSGVTQTPKHLITATGQRVTLRCSPRSGDLSVYWYQQSLDQGLQFLIQYYNGEERAKGNILERFSAQQFPDLHSELNLSSLELGDSALYFCASSSREGTGSPLHFGNGTRLTVT.

The V call is TRBV11-2, the J call TRBJ2-5; D might be TRBD1 (6 bases). The CDR3 spans 13 residues. Per germline, CDR1 SGHAT and CDR2 FQNNGV. Trimming removed 4 bases from V and 5 bases from J, with 11 bases in between. In DNA form, the CDR3 reads TGTGCCAGCAGCTCCAGGGGTAGGGAGACCCAGTACTTC. Its translation: CASSSRGRETQYF. Variable domain in full (rest from reference TRBV11-2 and TRBJ2-5): EAGVAQSPRYKIIEKRQSVAFWCNPISGHATLYWYQQILGQGPKLLIQFQNNGVVDDSQLPKDRFSAERLKGVDSTLKIQPAKLEDSAVYLCASSSRGRETQYFGPGTRLLVL.